These 4 T cell receptor beta chains were all obtained from the same sample, sequenced in a study of Ad26.COV2.S vaccination and SARS-CoV-2 variants. TCRdb keeps only in-frame clones here, not all; method: immunoSEQ multiplex PCR. The sample shows around 370,000 clones, roughly 84% of them seen only once. Treatment defined: some 20 received Ad26.COV2.S at low or high dose, single or two shots; five or six received placebo; per-sample allocation not given. Material that was analyzed had been drawn on day 63 after the first vaccine or placebo injection. The source material was peripheral blood, sampled in a trial of Ad26.COV2.S vaccine versus placebo. The receptors derive from a person between 18 and 65 years old who received the Ad26.COV2.S COVID-19 vaccine or a placebo.

This sequence joins TRBV11-2 and TRBJ2-7; 7 nucleotides match TRBD1. The CDR3 is 14 amino acids. V shed 5 bases, J shed 3 bases, and the junction held 7 bases outside the gene matches. CDR1 SGHAT and CDR2 FQNNGV come from the germline V gene. CDR3 residues: CASSQRQGFYEQYF. CDR3 DNA sequence: TGTGCCAGCAGCCAGAGACAGGGTTTCTACGAGCAGTACTTC.

The chain employs TRBV12-5 and TRBJ1-5; 7 bases map to TRBD1. This CDR3 is 15 amino acids long. From germline, CDR1 is LGHNT and CDR2 FRNRAP. Trimming removed 0 bases from V and 7 bases from J; junction bases left unmatched: 6. CDR3 amino acids: CASGLVSGGVQPQHF. Here the CDR3 DNA reads TGTGCTAGTGGTTTGGTATCAGGGGGGGTCCAGCCCCAGCATTTT.

The chain joins TRBV28 to TRBJ2-1; 7 bases map to TRBD1. CDR3 length: 11 amino acids. Trimming at V came to 3 bases and at J to 14 bases, leaving 4 bases not matched to a gene. Looked up from germline, CDR1 is MDHEN and CDR2 is SYDVKM. As DNA, the CDR3 is TGTGCCAGCAGTTTGAGACAGGGAAAGTTCTTC. Encoded protein: CASSLRQGKFF.

This clone has ten or more counts. The chain has TRBV6-4 and TRBJ2-3, with 11 nucleotides matching TRBD2. This CDR3 spans 15 amino acids. V was clipped by 3 bases and J by 1 base; unmatched bases: 0. Germline V gene sequence: CDR1 MRHNA, CDR2 SNTAGT. CDR3 coding DNA: TGTGCCAGCAGTGAGACTAGCGGGGGCACAGATACGCAGTATTTT. It translates to CASSETSGGTDTQYF.